One and the same sample provided the 4 T cell receptor beta chains below, sequenced in a study of blood T cell repertoires in COVID-19. Assay: immunoSEQ multiplex PCR; the TCRdb copy retains only in-frame clones and omits some. Altogether fewer than 150,000 clones are present, roughly 80% being singletons, with the ten largest covering roughly 7.3%. Sequencing input: peripheral blood. Receptors originate from a human donor in a cohort sampled during active COVID-19.

This clone came up once. V is TRBV6-5 and J is TRBJ2-7; D is unclear. This CDR3 contains 13 residues. The V end was cut by 0 bases, the J end by 3 bases, with 6 bases between. The germline CDR1 and CDR2 sequences are MNHEY and SVGAGI. The DNA for the CDR3 is TGTGCCAGCAGTTACTCGATCGGCTACGAGCAGTACTTC. It is translated as CASSYSIGYEQYF.

The rearrangement uses TRBV20-1 and TRBJ2-7; maybe TRBD1 (5 bases). The V end was cut by 6 bases, the J end by 4 bases, with 10 bases between. The CDR3 length is 11 residues. Germline loops: CDR1 DFQATT, CDR2 SNEGSKA (reference sequence). CDR3 in DNA: TGCAGTGCAGGGGCGCGGTACGAGCAGTACTTC. It encodes CSAGARYEQYF.

The rearrangement links TRBV6-4 to TRBJ2-5; 10 bases are shared with TRBD1. CDR3 length: 16 amino acids. V was pared by 9 bases and J by 1 base, with 11 bases of the junction left unmatched. Germline-derived CDR1 and CDR2 are MRHNA and SNTAGT. The CDR3, as DNA: TGTGCCAGTCCGACAGGGGGCCATAGAATCCAAGAGACCCAGTACTTC. This encodes CASPTGGHRIQETQYF.

CDR3 DNA sequence: TGTGCCAGCAGTGAAGCGGGCTACTATGGCTACACCTTC. Its protein is CASSEAGYYGYTF. The chain employs TRBV2 and TRBJ1-2; D is ambiguous. The V end was cut by 0 bases, the J end by 3 bases, with 5 bases between. Germline V CDR1 and CDR2: SNHLY, FYNNEI. The CDR3 covers 13 residues. The complete variable domain, with remaining parts taken from reference TRBV2 and TRBJ1-2, reads EPEVTQTPSHQVTQMGQEVILRCVPISNHLYFYWYRQILGQKVEFLVSFYNNEISEKSEIFDDQFSVERPDGSNFTLKIRSTKLEDSAMYFCASSEAGYYGYTFGSGTRLTVV.